This TCR beta chain stems from a study of blood T cell repertoires in COVID-19. After removal of 2 bases from V and 2 bases from J, the junction contained 7 bases not matched to a gene. Looked up from germline, CDR1 is SGDLS and CDR2 is YYNGEE. This CDR3 comprises 15 residues. TCRdb's table, derived via immunoSEQ multiplex PCR, lists solely in-frame clones and lacks some. This repertoire shows 250,000 or so clones, around 89% found once; its top ten account for about 4%. The sequenced sample consisted of PBMCs or T cells enriched from blood (not recorded which). V gene TRBV9 combines with J gene TRBJ2-7; TRBD1 matches 7 bases. The receptor comes from a woman under 40 with acute COVID-19. CDR3 in DNA: TGTGCCAGCAGCGTTGGGTTTGGGACAGCCTACGAGCAGTACTTC. Protein: CASSVGFGTAYEQYF.